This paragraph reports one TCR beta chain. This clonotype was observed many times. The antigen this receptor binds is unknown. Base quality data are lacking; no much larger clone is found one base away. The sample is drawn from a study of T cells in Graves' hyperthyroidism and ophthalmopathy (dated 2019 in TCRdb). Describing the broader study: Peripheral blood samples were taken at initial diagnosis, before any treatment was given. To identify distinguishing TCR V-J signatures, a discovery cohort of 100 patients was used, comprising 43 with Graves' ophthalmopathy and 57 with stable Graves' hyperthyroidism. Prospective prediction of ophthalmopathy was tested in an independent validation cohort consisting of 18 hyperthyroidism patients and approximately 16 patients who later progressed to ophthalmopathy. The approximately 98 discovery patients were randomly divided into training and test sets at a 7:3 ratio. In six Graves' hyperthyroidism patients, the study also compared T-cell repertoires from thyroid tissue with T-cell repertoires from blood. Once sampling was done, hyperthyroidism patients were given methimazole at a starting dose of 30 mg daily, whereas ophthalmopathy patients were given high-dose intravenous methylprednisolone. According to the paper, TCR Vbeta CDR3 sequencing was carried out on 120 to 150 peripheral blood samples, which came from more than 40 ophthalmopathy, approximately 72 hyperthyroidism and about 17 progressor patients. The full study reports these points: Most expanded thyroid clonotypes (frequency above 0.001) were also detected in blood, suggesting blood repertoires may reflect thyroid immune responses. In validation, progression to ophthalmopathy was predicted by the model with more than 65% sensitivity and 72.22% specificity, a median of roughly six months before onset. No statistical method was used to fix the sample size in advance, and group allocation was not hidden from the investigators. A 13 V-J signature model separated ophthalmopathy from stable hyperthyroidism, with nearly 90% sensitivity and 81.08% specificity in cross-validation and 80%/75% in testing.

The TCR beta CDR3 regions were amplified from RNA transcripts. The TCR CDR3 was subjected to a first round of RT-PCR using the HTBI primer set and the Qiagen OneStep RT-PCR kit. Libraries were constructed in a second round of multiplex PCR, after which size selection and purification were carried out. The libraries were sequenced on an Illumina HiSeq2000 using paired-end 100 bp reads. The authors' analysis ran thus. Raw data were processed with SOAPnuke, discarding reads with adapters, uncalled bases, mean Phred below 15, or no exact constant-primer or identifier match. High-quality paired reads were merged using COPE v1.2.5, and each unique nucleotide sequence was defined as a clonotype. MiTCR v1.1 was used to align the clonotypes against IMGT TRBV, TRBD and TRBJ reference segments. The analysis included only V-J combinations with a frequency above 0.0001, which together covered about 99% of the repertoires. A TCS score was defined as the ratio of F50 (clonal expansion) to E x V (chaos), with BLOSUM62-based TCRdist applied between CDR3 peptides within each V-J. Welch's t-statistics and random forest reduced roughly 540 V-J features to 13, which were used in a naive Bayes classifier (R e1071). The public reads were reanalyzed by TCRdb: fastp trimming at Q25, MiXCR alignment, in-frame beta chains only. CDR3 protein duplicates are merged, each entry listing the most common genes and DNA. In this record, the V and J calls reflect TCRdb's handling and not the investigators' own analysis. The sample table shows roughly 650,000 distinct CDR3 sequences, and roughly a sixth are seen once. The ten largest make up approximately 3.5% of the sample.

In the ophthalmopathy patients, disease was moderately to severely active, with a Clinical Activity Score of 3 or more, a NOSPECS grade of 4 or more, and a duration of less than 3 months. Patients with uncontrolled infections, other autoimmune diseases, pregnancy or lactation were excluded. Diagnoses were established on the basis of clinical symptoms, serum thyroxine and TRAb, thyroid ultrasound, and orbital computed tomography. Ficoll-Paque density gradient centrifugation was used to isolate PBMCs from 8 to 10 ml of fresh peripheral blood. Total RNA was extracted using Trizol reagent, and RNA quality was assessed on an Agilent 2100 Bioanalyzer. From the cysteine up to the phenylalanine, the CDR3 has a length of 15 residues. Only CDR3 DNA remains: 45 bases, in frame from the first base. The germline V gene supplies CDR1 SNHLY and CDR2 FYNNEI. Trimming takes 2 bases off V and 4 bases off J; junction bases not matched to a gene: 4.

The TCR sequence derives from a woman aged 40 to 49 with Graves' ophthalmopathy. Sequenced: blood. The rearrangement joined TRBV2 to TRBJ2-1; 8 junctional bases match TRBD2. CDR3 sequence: CASSERSGSYNEQFF. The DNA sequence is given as TGTGCCAGCAGTGAAAGGAGCGGGAGTTACAATGAGCAGTTCTTC.